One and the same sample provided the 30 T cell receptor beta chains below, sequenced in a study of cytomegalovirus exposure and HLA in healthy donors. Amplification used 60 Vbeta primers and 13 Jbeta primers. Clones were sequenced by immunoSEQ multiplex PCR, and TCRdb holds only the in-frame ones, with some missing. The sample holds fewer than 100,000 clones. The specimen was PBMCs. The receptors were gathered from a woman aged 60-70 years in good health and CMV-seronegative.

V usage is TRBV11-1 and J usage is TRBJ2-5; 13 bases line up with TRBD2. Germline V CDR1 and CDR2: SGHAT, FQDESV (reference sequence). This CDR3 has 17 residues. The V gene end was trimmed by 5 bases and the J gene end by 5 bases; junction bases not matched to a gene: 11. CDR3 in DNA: TGTGCCAGCAGCCGCGGGGGGACTAGCGGGAAAACGGAGACCCAGTACTTC. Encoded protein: CASSRGGTSGKTETQYF. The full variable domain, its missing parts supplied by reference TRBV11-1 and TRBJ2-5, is EAEVAQSPRYKITEKSQAVAFWCDPISGHATLYWYRQILGQGPELLVQFQDESVVDDSQLPKDRFSAERLKGVDSTLKIQPAELGDSAMYLCASSRGGTSGKTETQYFGPGTRLLVL.

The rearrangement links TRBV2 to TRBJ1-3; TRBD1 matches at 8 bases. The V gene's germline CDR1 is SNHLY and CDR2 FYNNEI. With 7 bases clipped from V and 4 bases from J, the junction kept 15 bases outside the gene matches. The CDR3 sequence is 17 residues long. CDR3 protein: CASIPRPTGAGGNTIYF. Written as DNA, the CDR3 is TGTGCCAGCATCCCTCGTCCGACAGGGGCTGGCGGAAACACCATATATTTT.

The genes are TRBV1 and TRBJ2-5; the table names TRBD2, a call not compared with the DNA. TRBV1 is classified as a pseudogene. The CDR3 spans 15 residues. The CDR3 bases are TGCACCAGCAGCCAAGCACTAGCGGGACTGGAGACCCAGTACTTC. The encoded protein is CTSSQALAGLETQYF.

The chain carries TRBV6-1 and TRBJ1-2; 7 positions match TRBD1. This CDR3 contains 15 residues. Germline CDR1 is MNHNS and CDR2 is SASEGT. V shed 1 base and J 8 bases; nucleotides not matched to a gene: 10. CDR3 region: CASSEETGLYGGYTF. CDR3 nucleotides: TGTGCCAGCAGTGAAGAGACAGGGCTCTATGGAGGCTACACCTTC.

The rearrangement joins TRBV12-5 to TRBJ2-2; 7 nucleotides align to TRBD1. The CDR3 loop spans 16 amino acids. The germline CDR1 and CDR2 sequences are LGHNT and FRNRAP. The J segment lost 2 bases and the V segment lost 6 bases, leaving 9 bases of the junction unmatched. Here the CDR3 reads CASGQRTGENTGELFF. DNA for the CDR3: TGTGCTAGTGGCCAAAGGACAGGCGAAAACACCGGGGAGCTGTTTTTT.

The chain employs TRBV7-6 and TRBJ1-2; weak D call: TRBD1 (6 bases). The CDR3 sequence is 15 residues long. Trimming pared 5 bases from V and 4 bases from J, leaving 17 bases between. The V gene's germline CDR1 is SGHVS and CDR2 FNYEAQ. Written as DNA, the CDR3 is TGTGCCAGCAGCACCTCAGGACAGAGCCCCTATGGCTACACCTTC. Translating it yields CASSTSGQSPYGYTF.

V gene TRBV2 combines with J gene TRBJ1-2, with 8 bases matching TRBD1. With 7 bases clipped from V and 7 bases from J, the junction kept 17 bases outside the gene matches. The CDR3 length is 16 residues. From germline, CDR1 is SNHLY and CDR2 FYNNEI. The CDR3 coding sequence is TGTGCCAGCACCAGAGCGCAGGGGGCGCTTGATTTTGGCTACACCTTC. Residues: CASTRAQGALDFGYTF.

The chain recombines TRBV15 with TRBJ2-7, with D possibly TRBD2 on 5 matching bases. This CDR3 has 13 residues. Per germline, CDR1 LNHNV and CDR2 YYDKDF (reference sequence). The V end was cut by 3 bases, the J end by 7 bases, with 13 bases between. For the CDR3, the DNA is TGTGCCACCAGCAGTCCCCAAGGAGGAGAGCAGTACTTC. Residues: CATSSPQGGEQYF.

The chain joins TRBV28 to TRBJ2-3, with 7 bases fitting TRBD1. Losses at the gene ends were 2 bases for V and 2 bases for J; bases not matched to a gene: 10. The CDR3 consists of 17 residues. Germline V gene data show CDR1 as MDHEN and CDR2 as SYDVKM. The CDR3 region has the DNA TGTGCCAGCAGTTTAGATCTGCCTGGGACAGCCACAGATACGCAGTATTTT. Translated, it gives CASSLDLPGTATDTQYF.

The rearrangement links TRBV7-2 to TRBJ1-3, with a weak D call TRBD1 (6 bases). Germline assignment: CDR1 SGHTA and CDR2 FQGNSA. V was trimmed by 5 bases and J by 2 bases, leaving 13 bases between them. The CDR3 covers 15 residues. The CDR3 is CASSPTGFPGNTIYF. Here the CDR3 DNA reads TGTGCCAGCAGCCCAACAGGGTTCCCTGGAAACACCATATATTTT. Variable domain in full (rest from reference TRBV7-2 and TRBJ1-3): GAGVSQSPSNKVTEKGKDVELRCDPISGHTALYWYRQSLGQGLEFLIYFQGNSAPDKSGLPSDRFSAERTGGSVSTLTIQRTQQEDSAVYLCASSPTGFPGNTIYFGEGSWLTVV.

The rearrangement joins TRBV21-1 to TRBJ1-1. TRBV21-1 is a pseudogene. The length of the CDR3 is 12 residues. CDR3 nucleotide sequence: TGTGCCAGCAGCCGGGAAGGAACTGAAGCTTTCTTT. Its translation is CASSREGTEAFF.

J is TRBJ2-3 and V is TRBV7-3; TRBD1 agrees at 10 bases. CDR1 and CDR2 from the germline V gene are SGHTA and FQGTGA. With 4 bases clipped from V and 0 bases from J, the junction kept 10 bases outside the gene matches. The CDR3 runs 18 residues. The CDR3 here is CASSSSPGQGISTDTQYF. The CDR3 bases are TGTGCCAGCAGCTCGAGCCCGGGACAGGGGATAAGCACAGATACGCAGTATTTT.

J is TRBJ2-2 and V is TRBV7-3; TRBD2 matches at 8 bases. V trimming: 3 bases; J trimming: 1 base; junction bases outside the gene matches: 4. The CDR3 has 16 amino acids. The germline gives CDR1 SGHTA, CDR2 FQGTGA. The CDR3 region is CASSFSAGGNTGELFF. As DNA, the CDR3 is TGTGCCAGCAGCTTCTCGGCGGGAGGGAACACCGGGGAGCTGTTTTTT.

Here the CDR3 reads CASSSSSGRFSTDTQYF. In DNA form, the CDR3 reads TGTGCCAGCAGCTCAAGTAGCGGGAGGTTTAGCACAGATACGCAGTATTTT. The V gene is TRBV11-1, the J gene TRBJ2-3; 10 nucleotides match TRBD2. V lost 4 bases to trimming and J lost 0 bases; unmatched junction nucleotides: 7. Germline CDR1 reads SGHAT; CDR2 reads FQDESV (reference sequence). The CDR3 has 17 residues.

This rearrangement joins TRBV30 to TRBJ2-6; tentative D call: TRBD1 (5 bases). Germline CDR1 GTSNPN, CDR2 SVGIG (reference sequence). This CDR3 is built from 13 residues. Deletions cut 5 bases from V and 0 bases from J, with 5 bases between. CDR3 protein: CAWDSSGANVLTF. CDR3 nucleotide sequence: TGTGCCTGGGACAGCTCTGGGGCCAACGTCCTGACTTTC.

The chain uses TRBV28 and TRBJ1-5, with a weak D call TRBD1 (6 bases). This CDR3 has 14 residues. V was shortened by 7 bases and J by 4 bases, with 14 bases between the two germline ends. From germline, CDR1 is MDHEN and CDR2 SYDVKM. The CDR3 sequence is CASNWGLTNQPQHF. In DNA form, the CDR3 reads TGTGCCAGCAACTGGGGGCTTACAAATCAGCCCCAGCATTTT.

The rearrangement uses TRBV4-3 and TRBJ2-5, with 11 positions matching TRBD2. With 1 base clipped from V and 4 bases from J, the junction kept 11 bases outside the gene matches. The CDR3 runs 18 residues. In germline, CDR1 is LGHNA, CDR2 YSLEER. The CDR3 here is CASSQGALLAGDGETQYF. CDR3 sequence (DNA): TGCGCCAGCAGCCAAGGGGCCTTACTAGCGGGAGATGGAGAGACCCAGTACTTC.

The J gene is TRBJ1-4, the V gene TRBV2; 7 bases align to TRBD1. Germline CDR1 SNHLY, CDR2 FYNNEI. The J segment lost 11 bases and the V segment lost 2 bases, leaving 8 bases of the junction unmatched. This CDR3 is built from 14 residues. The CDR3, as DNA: TGTGCCAGCAGTGAACGGGACAGAGTGTCTAAACTGTTTTTT. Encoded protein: CASSERDRVSKLFF.

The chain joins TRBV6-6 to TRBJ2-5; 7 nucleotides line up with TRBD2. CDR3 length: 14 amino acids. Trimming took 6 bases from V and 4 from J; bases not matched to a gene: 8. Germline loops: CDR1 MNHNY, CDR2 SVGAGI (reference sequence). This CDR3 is CASRAGLVGETQYF. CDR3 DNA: TGTGCCAGCAGGGCAGGACTAGTTGGAGAGACCCAGTACTTC.

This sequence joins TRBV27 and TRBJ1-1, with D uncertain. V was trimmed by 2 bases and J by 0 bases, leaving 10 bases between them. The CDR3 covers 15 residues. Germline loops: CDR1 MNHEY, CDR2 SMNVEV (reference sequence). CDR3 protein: CASSLQTQMNTEAFF. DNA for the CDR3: TGTGCCAGCAGTTTACAGACACAAATGAACACTGAAGCTTTCTTT.

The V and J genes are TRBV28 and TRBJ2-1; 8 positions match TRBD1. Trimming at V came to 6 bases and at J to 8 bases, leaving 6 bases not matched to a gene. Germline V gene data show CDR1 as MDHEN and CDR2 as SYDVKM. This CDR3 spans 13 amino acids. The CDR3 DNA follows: TGTGCCAGCAGGTCTGGACAGGGCGATGAGCAGTTCTTC. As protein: CASRSGQGDEQFF.

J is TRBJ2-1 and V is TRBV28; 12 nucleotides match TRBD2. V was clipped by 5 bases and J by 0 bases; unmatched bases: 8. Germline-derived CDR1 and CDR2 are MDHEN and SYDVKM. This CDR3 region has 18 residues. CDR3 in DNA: TGTGCCAGCAGTCCGACTAGCGGGAGTTCGAGCTCCTACAATGAGCAGTTCTTC. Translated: CASSPTSGSSSSYNEQFF.

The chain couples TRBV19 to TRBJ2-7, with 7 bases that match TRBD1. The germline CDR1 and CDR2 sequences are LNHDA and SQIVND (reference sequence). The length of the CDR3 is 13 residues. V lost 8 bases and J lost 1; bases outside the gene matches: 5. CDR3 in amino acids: CASPGQSSYEQYF. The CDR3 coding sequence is TGTGCCAGTCCGGGACAGTCGTCCTACGAGCAGTACTTC.

CDR3 amino acids: CTSSLVRIMNTEAFF. CDR3 DNA sequence: TGTACCAGCAGCTTAGTGAGGATAATGAACACTGAAGCTTTCTTT. The V and J genes are TRBV7-2 and TRBJ1-1; D is ambiguous. Germline CDR1 is SGHTA and CDR2 is FQGNSA. The ends were cut back, 1 base at V and 0 bases at J, with 9 bases in the middle. CDR3 size: 15 residues.

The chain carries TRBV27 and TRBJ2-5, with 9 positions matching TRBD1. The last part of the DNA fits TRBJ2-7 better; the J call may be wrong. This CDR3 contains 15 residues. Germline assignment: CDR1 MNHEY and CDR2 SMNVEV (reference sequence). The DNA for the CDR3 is TGTGCCAGCAGTTTGGGGACAGGGCTAACCTACGAGCAGTACTTC. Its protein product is CASSLGTGLTYEQYF.

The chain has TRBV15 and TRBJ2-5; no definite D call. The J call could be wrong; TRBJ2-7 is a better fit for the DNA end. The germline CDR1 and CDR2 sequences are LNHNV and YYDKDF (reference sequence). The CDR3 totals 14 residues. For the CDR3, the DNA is TGTGCCACCAGCAGAGATCGAGGTACGAGCGAGCAGTACTTC. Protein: CATSRDRGTSEQYF.

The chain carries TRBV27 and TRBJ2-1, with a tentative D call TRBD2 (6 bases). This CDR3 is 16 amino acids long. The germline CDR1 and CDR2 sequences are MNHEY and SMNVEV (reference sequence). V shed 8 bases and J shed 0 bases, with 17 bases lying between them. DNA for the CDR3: TGTGCCAGCCGGGCGGGGAGTGGACTCTCCTACAATGAGCAGTTCTTC. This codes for CASRAGSGLSYNEQFF.

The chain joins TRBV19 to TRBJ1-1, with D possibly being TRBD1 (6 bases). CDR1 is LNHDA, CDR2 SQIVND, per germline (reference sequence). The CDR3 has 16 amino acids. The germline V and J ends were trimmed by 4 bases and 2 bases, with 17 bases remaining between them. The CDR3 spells CASSKRGLVLNTEAFF. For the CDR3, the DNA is TGTGCCAGTAGTAAAAGGGGGTTAGTCCTTAACACTGAAGCTTTCTTT.

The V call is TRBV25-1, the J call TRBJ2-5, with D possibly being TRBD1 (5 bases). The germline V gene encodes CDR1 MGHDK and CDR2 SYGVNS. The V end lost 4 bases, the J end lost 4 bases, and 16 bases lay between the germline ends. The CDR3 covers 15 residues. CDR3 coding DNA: TGTGCCAGCAGTGTTACGTGGGCGCAGGGAGAGACCCAGTACTTC. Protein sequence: CASSVTWAQGETQYF.

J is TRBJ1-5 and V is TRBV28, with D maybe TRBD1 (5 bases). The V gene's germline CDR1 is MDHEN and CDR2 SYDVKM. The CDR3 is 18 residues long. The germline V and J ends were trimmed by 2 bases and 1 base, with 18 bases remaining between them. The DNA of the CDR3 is TGTGCCAGCAGTTTAGTTGCCGGGGGGGTTTGGAGCAATCAGCCCCAGCATTTT. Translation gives CASSLVAGGVWSNQPQHF. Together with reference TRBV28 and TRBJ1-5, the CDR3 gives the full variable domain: DVKVTQSSRYLVKRTGEKVFLECVQDMDHENMFWYRQDPGLGLRLIYFSYDVKMKEKGDIPEGYSVSREKKERFSLILESASTNQTSMYLCASSLVAGGVWSNQPQHFGDGTRLSIL.